This TCR beta chain was identified during a study of cytomegalovirus exposure and HLA in healthy donors. The V and J ends lost 3 bases and 4 bases, in that order; junction bases with no gene match: 19. The CDR3 has 19 residues. The germline CDR1 and CDR2 sequences are KGHSH and LQKENI. The PCR contained 60 Vbeta and 13 Jbeta primers. Only in-frame clones appear in the TCRdb table, and some are missing; sequencing was by immunoSEQ multiplex PCR. The repertoire holds 150,000 to 200,000 clones, 76% seen once, with 3.1% in the top ten. This clone was detected only a few times. The material sequenced was PBMCs. V is TRBV18 and J is TRBJ1-1, with 8 positions matching TRBD1. The TCR was taken from a male donor in good health and CMV-seronegative. In DNA, the CDR3 is TGTGCCAGCTCACCCACCACTGAGACAGGGGAATATGCGTGCACTGAAGCTTTCTTT. This codes for CASSPTTETGEYACTEAFF.